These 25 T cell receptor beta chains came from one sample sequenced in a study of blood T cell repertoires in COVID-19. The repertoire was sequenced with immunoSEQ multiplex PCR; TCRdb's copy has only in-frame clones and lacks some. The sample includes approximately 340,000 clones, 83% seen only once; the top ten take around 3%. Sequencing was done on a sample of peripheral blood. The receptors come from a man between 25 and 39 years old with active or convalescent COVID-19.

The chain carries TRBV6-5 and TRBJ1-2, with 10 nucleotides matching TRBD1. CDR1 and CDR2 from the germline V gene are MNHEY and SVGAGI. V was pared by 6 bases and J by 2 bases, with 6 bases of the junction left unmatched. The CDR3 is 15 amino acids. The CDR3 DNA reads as TGTGCCAGCAGGCGAGACAGGGGGCGCAACTATGGCTACACCTTC. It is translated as CASRRDRGRNYGYTF.

The CDR3, as DNA: TGCGCCAGCAGATCAGGGGTGAACACCGGGGAGCTGTTTTTT. Translating it yields CASRSGVNTGELFF. V usage is TRBV5-1 and J usage is TRBJ2-2, with a weak D call TRBD1 (6 bases). Germline V lookup: CDR1 SGHRS, CDR2 YFSETQ. The CDR3 covers 14 residues. The ends were cut back, 5 bases at V and 1 base at J, with 9 bases in the middle.

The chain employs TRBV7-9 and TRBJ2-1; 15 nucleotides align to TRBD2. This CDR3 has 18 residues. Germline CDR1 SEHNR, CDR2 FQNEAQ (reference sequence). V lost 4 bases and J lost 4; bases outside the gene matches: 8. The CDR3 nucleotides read TGTGCCAGCAGCTCCCGGACTAGCGGGAGGGGGGGGTACAATGAGCAGTTCTTC. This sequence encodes CASSSRTSGRGGYNEQFF.

The CDR3 reads CAWDSGTGGYYGYTF. The CDR3, as DNA: TGTGCCTGGGATTCCGGGACAGGGGGTTACTATGGCTACACCTTC. The chain links TRBV30 to TRBJ1-2; 11 bases agree with TRBD1. The CDR3 covers 15 residues. V shed 5 bases and J 3 bases; nucleotides not matched to a gene: 8. The V gene's germline CDR1 is GTSNPN and CDR2 SVGIG (reference sequence).

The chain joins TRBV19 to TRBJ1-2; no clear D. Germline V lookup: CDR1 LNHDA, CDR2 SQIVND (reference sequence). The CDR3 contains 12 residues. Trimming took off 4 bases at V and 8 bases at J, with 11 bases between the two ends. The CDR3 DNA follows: TGTGCCAGTAGTAATTCGGGGTTCGGCTACACCTTC. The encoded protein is CASSNSGFGYTF.

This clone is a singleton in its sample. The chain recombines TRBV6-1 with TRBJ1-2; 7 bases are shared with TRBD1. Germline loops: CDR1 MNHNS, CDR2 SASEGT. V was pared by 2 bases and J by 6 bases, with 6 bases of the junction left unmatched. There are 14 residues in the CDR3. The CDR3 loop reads CASSEFDRVDGYTF. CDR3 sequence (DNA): TGTGCCAGCAGTGAATTTGACAGGGTGGATGGCTACACCTTC.

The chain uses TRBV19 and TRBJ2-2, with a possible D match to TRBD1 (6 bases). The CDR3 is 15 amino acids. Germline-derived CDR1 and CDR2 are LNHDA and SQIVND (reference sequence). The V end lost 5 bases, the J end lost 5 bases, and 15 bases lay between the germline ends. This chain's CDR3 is CASSATQTGTGELFF. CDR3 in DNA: TGTGCCAGTAGTGCGACCCAGACAGGTACCGGGGAGCTGTTTTTT.

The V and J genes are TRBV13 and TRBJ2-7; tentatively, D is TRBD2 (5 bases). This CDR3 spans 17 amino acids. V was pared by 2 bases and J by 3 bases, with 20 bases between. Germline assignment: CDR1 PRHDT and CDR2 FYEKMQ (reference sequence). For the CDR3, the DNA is TGTGCCAGCAGCTTATCCCGGATAACCAGGAGGAGCTACGAGCAGTACTTC. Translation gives CASSLSRITRRSYEQYF.

CDR3 sequence reads: CSASYQGMNTEAFF. The DNA of the CDR3 is TGCAGTGCTAGTTACCAGGGAATGAACACTGAAGCTTTCTTT. The gene calls are TRBV20-1 and TRBJ1-1; tentative D call: TRBD1 (5 bases). There are 14 residues in the CDR3. Trimming took 3 bases from V and 0 from J, leaving 11 bases between them. Germline loops: CDR1 DFQATT, CDR2 SNEGSKA (reference sequence).

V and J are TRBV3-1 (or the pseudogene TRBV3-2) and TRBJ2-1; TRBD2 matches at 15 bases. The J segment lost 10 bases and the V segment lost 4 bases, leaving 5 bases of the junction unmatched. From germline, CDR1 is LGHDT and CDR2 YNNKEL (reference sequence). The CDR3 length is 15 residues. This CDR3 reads CASSRSGLAGGEQFF. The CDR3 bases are TGTGCCAGCAGCCGCTCCGGACTAGCGGGAGGGGAGCAGTTCTTC.

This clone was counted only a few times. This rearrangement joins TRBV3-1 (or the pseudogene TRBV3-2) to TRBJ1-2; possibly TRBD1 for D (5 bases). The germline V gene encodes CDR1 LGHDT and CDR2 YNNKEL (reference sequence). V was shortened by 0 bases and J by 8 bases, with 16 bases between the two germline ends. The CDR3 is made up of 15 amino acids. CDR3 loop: CASSQDQPGDEGYTF. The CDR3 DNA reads TGTGCCAGCAGCCAAGATCAACCGGGGGATGAGGGCTACACCTTC.

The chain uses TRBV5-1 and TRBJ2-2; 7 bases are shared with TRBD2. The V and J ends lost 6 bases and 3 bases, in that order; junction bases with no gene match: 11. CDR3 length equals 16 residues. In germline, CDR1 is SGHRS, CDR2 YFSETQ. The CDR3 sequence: CASTPRASGHTGELFF. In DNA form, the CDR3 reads TGCGCCAGCACCCCGAGGGCTAGCGGCCACACCGGGGAGCTGTTTTTT. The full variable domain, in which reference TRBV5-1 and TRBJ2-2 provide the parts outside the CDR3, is KAGVTQTPRYLIKTRGQQVTLSCSPISGHRSVSWYQQTPGQGLQFLFEYFSETQRNKGNFPGRFSGRQFSNSRSEMNVSTLELGDSALYLCASTPRASGHTGELFFGEGSRLTVL.

The DNA for the CDR3 is TGTGCCAGCAGCAAAAAGCAGGGCAGCGCTTATAATTCACCCCTCCACTTT. It yields the protein CASSKKQGSAYNSPLHF. The chain couples TRBV5-6 to TRBJ1-6; tentative D call: TRBD1 (5 bases). The CDR3 spans 17 residues. Germline CDR1 reads SGHDT; CDR2 reads YYEEEE. Trimming took 4 bases from V and 4 from J, leaving 18 bases between them.

CDR3 loop: CASSLSVSDTQYF. The CDR3 DNA sequence: TGTGCCAGCAGCTTATCGGTATCAGATACGCAGTATTTT. The V gene is TRBV11-2, the J gene TRBJ2-3; D unresolved. V gave up 2 bases and J gave up 4 bases, with 7 bases separating them. CDR1 SGHAT and CDR2 FQNNGV come from the germline V gene. This CDR3 is built from 13 residues.

This CDR3 reads CASSLPPDTNTGELFF. For the CDR3, the DNA is TGTGCCAGCAGCTTACCCCCGGACACCAACACCGGGGAGCTGTTTTTT. The chain is built from TRBV7-6 and TRBJ2-2; TRBD1 might be the D (5 bases). This CDR3 is 16 amino acids long. Trimming stripped 2 bases from V and 2 bases from J, with 12 bases between. Germline loops: CDR1 SGHVS, CDR2 FNYEAQ.

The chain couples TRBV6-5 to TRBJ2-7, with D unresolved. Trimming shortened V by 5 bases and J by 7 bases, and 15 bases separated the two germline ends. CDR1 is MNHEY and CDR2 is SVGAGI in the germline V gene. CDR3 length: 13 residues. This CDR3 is CASSPPFSKEQYF. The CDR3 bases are TGTGCCAGCAGTCCTCCCTTCTCTAAAGAGCAGTACTTC.

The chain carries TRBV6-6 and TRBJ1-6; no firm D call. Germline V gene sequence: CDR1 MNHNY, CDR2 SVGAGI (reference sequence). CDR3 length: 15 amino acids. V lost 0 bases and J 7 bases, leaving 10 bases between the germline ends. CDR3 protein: CASSYSPGRNSPLHF. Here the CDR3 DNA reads TGTGCCAGCAGTTACTCTCCCGGGAGAAATTCACCCCTCCACTTT.

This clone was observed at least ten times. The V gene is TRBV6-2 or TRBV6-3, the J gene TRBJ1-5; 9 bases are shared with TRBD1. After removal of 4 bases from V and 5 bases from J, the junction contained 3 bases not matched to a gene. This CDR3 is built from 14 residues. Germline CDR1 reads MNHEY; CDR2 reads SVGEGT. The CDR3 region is CASSSTGGYQPQHF. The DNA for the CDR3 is TGTGCCAGCAGTTCGACAGGGGGTTATCAGCCCCAGCATTTT.

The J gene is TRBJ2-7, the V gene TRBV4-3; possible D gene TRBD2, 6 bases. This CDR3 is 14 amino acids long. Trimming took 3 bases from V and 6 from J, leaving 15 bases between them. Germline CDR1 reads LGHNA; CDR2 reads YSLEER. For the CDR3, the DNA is TGCGCCAGCAGCCAGTATAGCGGTAGTGCCGAGCAGTACTTC. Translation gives CASSQYSGSAEQYF.

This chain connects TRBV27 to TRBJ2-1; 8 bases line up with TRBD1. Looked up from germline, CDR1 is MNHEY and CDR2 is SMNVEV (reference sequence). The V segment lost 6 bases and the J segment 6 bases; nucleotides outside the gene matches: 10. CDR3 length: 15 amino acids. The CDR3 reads CASRKTGDRFNEQFF. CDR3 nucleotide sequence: TGTGCCAGCAGGAAGACAGGGGATCGGTTCAATGAGCAGTTCTTC.

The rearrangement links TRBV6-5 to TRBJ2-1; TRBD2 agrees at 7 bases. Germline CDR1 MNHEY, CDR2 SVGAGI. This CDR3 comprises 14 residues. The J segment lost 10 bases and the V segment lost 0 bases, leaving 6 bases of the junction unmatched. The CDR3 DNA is TGTGCCAGCAGTTACTCGAAGCGGGGTGGGGAGCAGTTCTTC. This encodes CASSYSKRGGEQFF.

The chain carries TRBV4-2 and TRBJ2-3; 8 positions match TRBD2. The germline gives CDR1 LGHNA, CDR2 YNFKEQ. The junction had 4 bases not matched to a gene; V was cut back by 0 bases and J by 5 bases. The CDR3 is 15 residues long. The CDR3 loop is CASSQDSLAGDTQYF. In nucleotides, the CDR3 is TGTGCCAGCAGCCAAGATTCCCTAGCGGGAGATACGCAGTATTTT.

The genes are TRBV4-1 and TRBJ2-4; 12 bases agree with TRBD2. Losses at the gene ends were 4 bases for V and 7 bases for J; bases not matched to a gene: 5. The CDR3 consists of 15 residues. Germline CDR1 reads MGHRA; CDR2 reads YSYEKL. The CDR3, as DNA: TGCGCCAGCAGCCCTAGCGGGGGGGCGAGGAACATTCAGTACTTC. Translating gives CASSPSGGARNIQYF.

The CDR3 here is CATSGGAKNIQYF. CDR3 in DNA: TGTGCCACCAGTGGAGGAGCCAAAAACATTCAGTACTTC. This chain joins TRBV24-1 and TRBJ2-4; D is uncertain. Germline V gives CDR1 KGHDR, CDR2 SFDVKD. This CDR3 contains 13 residues. V lost 5 bases to trimming and J lost 0 bases, with 4 bases between them.

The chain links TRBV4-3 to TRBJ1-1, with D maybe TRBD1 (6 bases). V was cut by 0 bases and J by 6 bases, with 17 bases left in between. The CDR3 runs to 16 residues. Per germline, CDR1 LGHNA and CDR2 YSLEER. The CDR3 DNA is TGCGCCAGCAGCCAAGACGGGGCAGGGGCTGGGGCTGAAGCTTTCTTT. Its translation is CASSQDGAGAGAEAFF.